Listed below are T cell receptor beta chains from one sample, sequenced in a study of shared clonotypes between healthy human individuals. Measured with immunoSEQ multiplex PCR; TCRdb has only the in-frame clones, and not every one. The data contain around 600,000 clones, roughly 98% of them singletons. What was sequenced was naive CD8+ T cells sorted from blood. The receptors originated from a man aged 25 to 40 in good health. Both conserved end residues are part of each CDR3. D genes are given only for firm matches. Size values are once, few and many counts, or a class for expanded clones, and some rows have none.

clone_size d_call j_call v_call cdr3_nt cdr3_aa
- TRBD1 TRBJ2-7 TRBV2 TGTGCCAACAGACAGGGCGGCGAGCAGTACTTC CANRQGGEQYF
- - TRBJ1-2 TRBV6-1 TGTGCCAGCAGTGAATTAGCGGCAGCGACAGCTAACTATGGCTACACCTTC CASSELAAATANYGYTF
- TRBD2 TRBJ2-1 TRBV9 TGTGCCAGCAGCGTAGCGGGACTAGCGAACAATGAGCAGTTCTTC CASSVAGLANNEQFF
- TRBD1 TRBJ2-1 TRBV15 TGTGCCACCAGCAGTCCCGACAGGGGGCCGGATAATGAGCAGTTCTTC CATSSPDRGPDNEQFF
- - TRBJ2-1 TRBV4-1 TGCGCCAGCAGCCAAGAACAAATAGCGCTAGTGTCGCAGTTCTTC CASSQEQIALVSQFF
- - TRBJ1-2 TRBV7-2 TGTGCCAGCAGCTTCGGGGGAAACTATGGCTACACCTTC CASSFGGNYGYTF
- TRBD1 TRBJ1-4 TRBV4-3 TGCGCCAGCAGCAAAAATCCGGGACAGCTTAATGAAAAACTGTTTTTT CASSKNPGQLNEKLFF
- - TRBJ1-2 TRBV19 TGTGCCAGTAGCGACAGATCCTATGGCTACACCTTC CASSDRSYGYTF
once - TRBJ1-1 TRBV5-5 TGTGCCAGCAGCTTGGACAGCCACCCGAGGAACACTGAAGCTTTCTTT CASSLDSHPRNTEAFF
- TRBD2 TRBJ2-3 TRBV27 TGTGCCAGCAGTCCCCAGTCGATGTCCGGGACTAGCGGGGGCACAGATACGCAGTATTTT CASSPQSMSGTSGGTDTQYF
- - TRBJ2-5 TRBV9 TGTGCCAGCAGCGTAGGAGGGAACAAAGAGACCCAGTACTTC CASSVGGNKETQYF
- - TRBJ1-2 TRBV5-4 TGTGCCAGCACCGGGATGGGGAACTATGGCTACACCTTC CASTGMGNYGYTF
- - TRBJ2-5 TRBV11-2 TGTGCCAGCAGCTTTTCGACGACCCAGTACTTC CASSFSTTQYF
once TRBD2 TRBJ2-5 TRBV11-2 TGTGCCAGCAGCTTAGAGCGGGAGGCACAAGAGACCCAGTACTTC CASSLEREAQETQYF
- TRBD2 TRBJ2-7 TRBV7-9 TGTGCCAGCAGCCACTCCGGACTAGGGATCGAGCAGTACTTC CASSHSGLGIEQYF
- TRBD1 TRBJ2-3 TRBV9 TGTGCCAGCAGCCCCCGGACAGGTGGCCTGGCAGATACGCAGTATTTT CASSPRTGGLADTQYF
- - TRBJ2-5 TRBV18 TGTGCCAGCTCACACGTATATACCCCCCAAGAGACCCAGTACTTC CASSHVYTPQETQYF
- - TRBJ2-5 TRBV25-1 TGTGCCAGCAGTGATTATGCGGGGCAAGAGACCCAGTACTTC CASSDYAGQETQYF
- - TRBJ2-3 TRBV4-2 TGTGCCAGCAGCCAAGAATTGGGGGACCCTAGCACAGATACGCAGTATTTT CASSQELGDPSTDTQYF
- - TRBJ1-2 TRBV27 TGTGCCAGCAGTTCTACAGGGAACGGCTACACCTTC CASSSTGNGYTF
- - TRBJ2-1 TRBV25-1 TGTGCCAGCAGTGTGCATCGGCCAGCGAATGAGCAGTTCTTC CASSVHRPANEQFF
- TRBD2 TRBJ2-7 TRBV4-1 TGCGCCAGCAGCCAAGGACTAGCGGGAGGCGACCTCTCCTACGAGCAGTACTTC CASSQGLAGGDLSYEQYF
- TRBD1 TRBJ1-5 TRBV2 TGTGCCAGCACTGGACAGGGGGCAAATCAGCCCCAGCATTTT CASTGQGANQPQHF
- TRBD2 TRBJ2-1 TRBV7-9 TGTGCCAGCAGCACCCCTGGACTAGGTGCCTACAATGAGCAGTTCTTC CASSTPGLGAYNEQFF
- TRBD2 TRBJ2-3 TRBV7-9 TGTGCCAGCAGCTTTGCGGGAGACGGCCCAGATACGCAGTATTTT CASSFAGDGPDTQYF
- - TRBJ2-3 TRBV30 TGTGCCTGGACTCAGGACGGGGATACGCAGTATTTT CAWTQDGDTQYF
- - TRBJ2-1 TRBV27 TGTGCCAGCACCGACAGTAAAGAGCAGTTCTTC CASTDSKEQFF
- - TRBJ2-7 TRBV19 TGTGCCACCCTAGATCTGGGAGGTTCCTACGAGCAGTACTTC CATLDLGGSYEQYF
- TRBD2 TRBJ2-3 TRBV6-1 TGTGCCAGCAGTGAACCGGGACTAACAACGAGCACAGATACGCAGTATTTT CASSEPGLTTSTDTQYF
- TRBD1 TRBJ2-7 TRBV25-1 TGTGCCAGCAAGGGACAGGGCTACGAGCAGTACTTC CASKGQGYEQYF
- - TRBJ1-5 TRBV4-1 TGCGCCAGCAGCCAAGGTCCAGGGAGCAATCAGCCCCAGCATTTT CASSQGPGSNQPQHF
- - TRBJ2-7 TRBV13 TGTGCCAGCAGCCCCCAAGCCGACGGCAACTACGAGCAGTACTTC CASSPQADGNYEQYF
once - TRBJ2-7 TRBV2 TGTGCCAGCAGTGAGGCGGTGGTCAGACCGACCTACGAGCAGTACTTC CASSEAVVRPTYEQYF
- TRBD1 TRBJ1-1 TRBV11-2 TGTGCCAGCAGCGACTACAACAGGGGGCCGACTGAAGCTTTCTTT CASSDYNRGPTEAFF
- - TRBJ1-5 TRBV27 TGTGCCAGCAGGCTGACAGGCAATCAGCCCCAGCATTTT CASRLTGNQPQHF
- - TRBJ2-7 TRBV7-2 TGTGCCAGCAGCTTAGCGGCCAGAAACTCCTACGAGCAGTACTTC CASSLAARNSYEQYF
- TRBD2 TRBJ2-2 TRBV2 TGTGCCAGCAGTGAACCCCTAGCGGAGAACACCGGGGAGCTGTTTTTT CASSEPLAENTGELFF
- TRBD2 TRBJ2-7 TRBV10-3 TGTGCCATCAGTGAAGGCGGGGGCTCCTACGAGCAGTACTTC CAISEGGGSYEQYF
- - TRBJ1-2 TRBV15 TGTGCCACCAGCACGGGCCGGGGGGGAACCAACTATGGCTACACCTTC CATSTGRGGTNYGYTF
- - TRBJ2-1 TRBV5-6 TGTGCCAGCAGGGGGGTAGCGGCTAGCTCCTACAATGAGCAGTTCTTC CASRGVAASSYNEQFF
- TRBD2 TRBJ2-3 TRBV4-1 TGCGCCAGCAGCCAAGACCCTAGCGGGAGGGCCACAGATACGCAGTATTTT CASSQDPSGRATDTQYF
- TRBD1 TRBJ2-7 TRBV7-6 TGTGCCAGCAGCGGGGGGACAGGGGCGTTCTACGAGCAGTACTTC CASSGGTGAFYEQYF
once - TRBJ2-7 TRBV6-6 TGTGCCAGCTCCTATTCCGGGGGCGGGTACGAGCAGTACTTC CASSYSGGGYEQYF
- - TRBJ2-7 TRBV11-2 TGTGCCAGCAGCTTAGCCGGGAGCTCCTACGAGCAGTACTTC CASSLAGSSYEQYF
- TRBD1 TRBJ2-7 TRBV6-1 TGTGCCAGCAAACCTTTTACAGGGGCAGCAGACGAGCAGTACTTC CASKPFTGAADEQYF
- TRBD2 TRBJ2-3 TRBV29-1 TGCAGCACCACGGGACTAGCGGATACATGGGGCACAGATACGCAGTATTTT CSTTGLADTWGTDTQYF
- - TRBJ2-7 TRBV7-9 TGTGCCAGCAGTTGGTCCTACGAGCAGTACTTC CASSWSYEQYF
- TRBD2 TRBJ2-7 TRBV7-9 TGTGCCAGCAGCCCCAGCGGGAGGGATGACGAGCAGTACTTC CASSPSGRDDEQYF
- - TRBJ2-2 TRBV13 TGTGCCAGCAGCGAAGGGGAGGTCTCCACCGGGGAGCTGTTTTTT CASSEGEVSTGELFF
- - TRBJ2-4 TRBV7-9 TGTGCCAGCAGTTTGGGGCCCAAAAACATTCAGTACTTC CASSLGPKNIQYF
- TRBD2 TRBJ2-1 TRBV4-1 TGCGCCAGCAGCCTAGAAGCGGGAACCTACAATGAGCAGTTCTTC CASSLEAGTYNEQFF
- TRBD2 TRBJ2-3 TRBV13 TGTGCCAGCAGCCCCCCAGCGGGAGAGGTAGATACGCAGTATTTT CASSPPAGEVDTQYF
- - TRBJ2-7 TRBV19 TGTGCAACGGCAGGGATAGCCTACGAGCAGTACTTC CATAGIAYEQYF
- - TRBJ1-2 TRBV28 TGTGCCAGCAGTGCCCCCCTGACACTTCCCGGCTATGGCTACACCTTC CASSAPLTLPGYGYTF
- TRBD2 TRBJ2-7 TRBV5-1 TGCGCCAGCAGCGAAGGACTAGCGGGAGTGGACGAGCAGTACTTC CASSEGLAGVDEQYF